The clone carrying this TCR beta chain came up once. Its antigen is still unknown. The entry originates in a study of T cells in Graves' hyperthyroidism and ophthalmopathy. Overall study results and limits: A median about 6 months before onset, the model predicted ophthalmopathy. Through a model of 13 V-J features, ophthalmopathy was separated from stable hyperthyroidism.

Enrolled ophthalmopathy patients presented with a Clinical Activity Score of at least 3, a NOSPECS grade of at least 4, and disease duration under 3 months. V was trimmed by 5 bases and J by 1 base, leaving 17 bases between them. The length of the CDR3 is 16 residues. Amplified TCR beta CDR3 regions came from RNA transcripts. Using the HTBI primer set, a first-round RT-PCR was run on the TCR CDR3. Using its own MiXCR run on the multiplex PCR reads, TCRdb lists one record per CDR3 protein. The sample lists 200,000 to 300,000 distinct CDR3 sequences, around 25% seen once, with about 40% in the top ten.

The clonotype comes from a woman between 40 and 50 years old with Graves' ophthalmopathy. Specimen: blood. This rearrangement joins TRBV12-3 or TRBV12-4 to TRBJ2-5; D uncertain. The CDR3 region is CASSTEDVTPQETQYF. The CDR3 DNA is TGTGCCAGCAGTACAGAGGACGTCACCCCCCAAGAGACCCAGTACTTC.